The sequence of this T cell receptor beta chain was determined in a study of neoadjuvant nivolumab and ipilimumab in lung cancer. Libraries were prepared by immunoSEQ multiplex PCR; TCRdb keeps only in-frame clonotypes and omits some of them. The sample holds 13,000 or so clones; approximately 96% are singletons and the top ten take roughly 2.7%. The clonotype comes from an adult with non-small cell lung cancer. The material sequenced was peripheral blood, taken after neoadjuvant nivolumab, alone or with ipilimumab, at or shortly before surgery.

Here the CDR3 DNA reads TGTGCCAGTAGTATAGGCAGGGGAAGCAATCAGCCCCAGCATTTT. This translates into CASSIGRGSNQPQHF. The chain uses TRBV19 and TRBJ1-5; D perhaps matches TRBD1 (6 bases). The germline V gene encodes CDR1 LNHDA and CDR2 SQIVND (reference sequence). The CDR3 is 15 amino acids. The germline V and J ends were trimmed by 1 base and 1 base, with 8 bases remaining between them. The whole variable domain, remainder taken from reference TRBV19 and TRBJ1-5, is DGGITQSPKYLFRKEGQNVTLSCEQNLNHDAMYWYRQDPGQGLRLIYYSQIVNDFQKGDIAEGYSVSREKKESFPLTVTSAQKNPTAFYLCASSIGRGSNQPQHFGDGTRLSIL.